This T cell receptor (beta chain) was captured in a study of CD4 T cells in relation to SARS-CoV-2 and coronaviruses. Before the COVID-19 pandemic, during about 2010-2018, CD4+ T cells were taken from unexposed donors. V shed 4 bases and J 5 bases; nucleotides not matched to a gene: 4. Germline V gene lookup returns CDR1 SNHLY and CDR2 FYNNEI. The CDR3 totals 15 residues. TCRdb's table, derived via immunoSEQ multiplex PCR, lists solely in-frame clones and lacks some. The sample has roughly 63,000 clones, about 94% seen once. This receptor was taken from a human donor in good health. The rearrangement uses TRBV2 and TRBJ2-2, with 10 bases that match TRBD1. Sequenced input: naive CD4+ T cells from PBMCs. Regarding subset: naive CD4+ T cells isolated by negative enrichment. The CDR3 bases are TGTGCCAGCAGTGGGACAGGGGGTAAGACCGGGGAGCTGTTTTTT. Protein product: CASSGTGGKTGELFF.